This T cell receptor beta chain was sequenced in a study of shared clonotypes between healthy human individuals. On the study more broadly: The cohort had two women and a few men, ages 18 to 49.

Donors, healthy HIV-negative adults, lacked recent acute infections or vaccinations. Partitioning of CD4+ cells yielded a CD45RA+ naive subset and a CD45RA-negative memory subset. The CDR3 runs 16 residues. V was cut by 1 base and J by 5 bases, with 15 bases left in between. Germline CDR1 and CDR2: LGHNA and YNFKEQ. About 30,000 T cell genomes, or roughly 200 ng DNA, went into the sorted-subset replicate PCRs. Repertoires were generated with immunoSEQ multiplex PCR, while TCRdb's copy carries only in-frame clones and drops some. Counted here are 600,000 to 800,000 clones, about two thirds occurring once; the ten biggest clones make up around 1.8%. This clone was detected a few times.

The TCR comes from a woman in her twenties or thirties in good health. The specimen was memory CD4+ T cells sorted from blood. Documented subset: CD45RA-negative fraction. This chain connects TRBV4-2 to TRBJ2-1, with D possibly matching TRBD2 (6 bases). The CDR3 sequence is CASSQARTTLDNEQFF. CDR3 DNA sequence: TGTGCCAGCAGCCAAGCCCGGACTACCTTAGACAATGAGCAGTTCTTC.